A selection of T cell receptor beta chains follows, all from one sample in a study of blood T cell repertoires in COVID-19. Using immunoSEQ multiplex PCR, the repertoire was profiled, and TCRdb retains in-frame clones only, with some absent. The table lists more than 95,000 clones, 85% to 90% of them singletons. Sequencing input: peripheral blood. The receptors come from a man aged 45-65 years with acute or convalescent COVID-19. The CDR3 runs from the conserved cysteine through the conserved F or W. The order of the fields is J gene, D gene, clone size, V gene, CDR3 protein, CDR3 DNA. A D gene is named only where the DNA matches it firmly. Clone size is given for some rows only: seen once, a few or many times, or a class if the clone is expanded.

j_gene: TRBJ2-2
d_gene: TRBD1
abundance: -
v_gene: TRBV5-5
CDR3aa: CASSLGTAHTGELFF
CDR3nt: TGTGCCAGCAGCTTAGGGACAGCCCACACCGGGGAGCTGTTTTTT

j_gene: TRBJ1-3
d_gene: -
abundance: -
v_gene: TRBV2
CDR3aa: CASSLQGSGNTIYF
CDR3nt: TGTGCCAGCAGTCTACAGGGTTCTGGAAACACCATATATTTT

j_gene: TRBJ2-4
d_gene: TRBD2
abundance: -
v_gene: TRBV28
CDR3aa: CASSHGLAEGGKNIQYF
CDR3nt: TGTGCCAGCAGTCACGGACTAGCGGAGGGAGGTAAAAACATTCAGTACTTC

j_gene: TRBJ2-7
d_gene: TRBD1
abundance: -
v_gene: TRBV5-1
CDR3aa: CASSAGRDRSSYEQYF
CDR3nt: TGCGCCAGCAGCGCCGGTCGGGACAGGAGCTCCTACGAGCAGTACTTC

j_gene: TRBJ2-5
d_gene: TRBD1
abundance: -
v_gene: TRBV5-6
CDR3aa: CASSSQGAEETQYF
CDR3nt: TGTGCCAGCAGCTCACAGGGGGCTGAGGAGACCCAGTACTTC

j_gene: TRBJ1-3
d_gene: -
abundance: -
v_gene: TRBV18
CDR3aa: CASSQDLRSGNTIYF
CDR3nt: TGTGCCAGCTCCCAGGACTTACGCTCTGGAAACACCATATATTTT

j_gene: TRBJ1-5
d_gene: TRBD1
abundance: -
v_gene: TRBV19
CDR3aa: CASSIETGGGQPQHF
CDR3nt: TGTGCCAGTAGTATTGAGACAGGGGGCGGTCAGCCCCAGCATTTT

j_gene: TRBJ2-7
d_gene: TRBD2
abundance: -
v_gene: TRBV11-3
CDR3aa: CASSPAGEYEQYF
CDR3nt: TGTGCCAGCAGCCCAGCGGGAGAGTACGAGCAGTACTTC

j_gene: TRBJ2-5
d_gene: -
abundance: -
v_gene: TRBV11-2
CDR3aa: CASSPRSETQYF
CDR3nt: TGTGCCAGCAGCCCCCGTAGCGAGACCCAGTACTTC

j_gene: TRBJ1-5
d_gene: TRBD1
abundance: -
v_gene: TRBV28
CDR3aa: CASSPDRARQPQHF
CDR3nt: TGTGCCAGCAGCCCCGACAGGGCCCGCCAGCCCCAGCATTTT

j_gene: TRBJ2-3
d_gene: -
abundance: -
v_gene: TRBV18
CDR3aa: CASSPLTFSTDTQYF
CDR3nt: TGTGCCAGCTCACCACTAACTTTTAGCACAGATACGCAGTATTTT

j_gene: TRBJ2-2
d_gene: -
abundance: -
v_gene: TRBV24-1
CDR3aa: CATSDLPFPGEGPDGTGELFF
CDR3nt: TGTGCCACCAGTGATCTCCCCTTTCCGGGAGAGGGCCCCGATGGCACCGGGGAGCTGTTTTTT

j_gene: TRBJ1-2
d_gene: TRBD1
abundance: -
v_gene: TRBV25-1
CDR3aa: CASSDSPGGYDGYTF
CDR3nt: TGTGCCAGCAGTGACAGCCCAGGGGGTTATGATGGCTACACCTTC

j_gene: TRBJ2-7
d_gene: -
abundance: -
v_gene: TRBV2
CDR3aa: CASRIRLLYEQYF
CDR3nt: TGTGCCAGCAGAATCCGACTCCTCTACGAGCAGTACTTC

j_gene: TRBJ2-1
d_gene: TRBD2
abundance: -
v_gene: TRBV5-1
CDR3aa: CASSLNSGNNEQFF
CDR3nt: TGCGCCAGCAGCTTGAATAGCGGGAACAATGAGCAGTTCTTC

j_gene: TRBJ2-2
d_gene: -
abundance: few
v_gene: TRBV7-8
CDR3aa: CASRNTLDTGELFF
CDR3nt: TGTGCCAGCAGGAACACGTTGGACACCGGGGAGCTGTTTTTT

j_gene: TRBJ2-2
d_gene: TRBD1
abundance: few
v_gene: TRBV12-5
CDR3aa: CASGLATGGFYGELFF
CDR3nt: TGTGCTAGTGGTTTGGCGACAGGGGGTTTTTACGGGGAGCTGTTTTTT

j_gene: TRBJ2-2
d_gene: TRBD2
abundance: -
v_gene: TRBV30
CDR3aa: CAWRDSGGSAGELFF
CDR3nt: TGTGCCTGGAGGGATAGCGGGGGTAGTGCCGGGGAGCTGTTTTTT

j_gene: TRBJ2-3
d_gene: -
abundance: -
v_gene: TRBV6-5
CDR3aa: CASKGWVAVDTQYF
CDR3nt: TGTGCCAGCAAGGGTTGGGTAGCGGTAGATACGCAGTATTTT

j_gene: TRBJ2-1
d_gene: -
abundance: -
v_gene: TRBV5-1
CDR3aa: CASSSTSPRYNEQFF
CDR3nt: TGCGCCAGCAGTTCGACTAGTCCTAGATACAATGAGCAGTTCTTC

j_gene: TRBJ2-2
d_gene: -
abundance: -
v_gene: TRBV5-1
CDR3aa: CASSLGRVRGQNTGELFF
CDR3nt: TGCGCCAGCAGCTTGGGGCGCGTTAGGGGACAGAACACCGGGGAGCTGTTTTTT

j_gene: TRBJ2-2
d_gene: -
abundance: -
v_gene: TRBV24-1
CDR3aa: CATSVPGIDTGELFF
CDR3nt: TGTGCCACCAGTGTGCCGGGGATCGACACCGGGGAGCTGTTTTTT

j_gene: TRBJ1-3
d_gene: -
abundance: -
v_gene: TRBV12-3/TRBV12-4
CDR3aa: CASVDNENTIYF
CDR3nt: TGTGCCAGCGTCGACAATGAGAACACCATATATTTT

j_gene: TRBJ2-7
d_gene: -
abundance: -
v_gene: TRBV5-6
CDR3aa: CASSLEGQGRPYEQYF
CDR3nt: TGTGCCAGCAGCTTGGAAGGGCAGGGGCGCCCCTACGAGCAGTACTTC

j_gene: TRBJ2-7
d_gene: -
abundance: -
v_gene: TRBV6-2/TRBV6-3
CDR3aa: CASSYFGRNDEQYF
CDR3nt: TGTGCCAGCAGTTACTTTGGGAGGAACGACGAGCAGTACTTC

j_gene: TRBJ1-3
d_gene: TRBD1
abundance: -
v_gene: TRBV14
CDR3aa: CASRRTGDGNTIYF
CDR3nt: TGTGCCAGCAGGCGGACAGGGGACGGAAACACCATATATTTT

j_gene: TRBJ2-5
d_gene: TRBD1
abundance: -
v_gene: TRBV15
CDR3aa: CATSRGGPGTEETQYF
CDR3nt: TGTGCCACCAGCAGAGGAGGCCCCGGGACAGAAGAGACCCAGTACTTC

j_gene: TRBJ1-1
d_gene: -
abundance: -
v_gene: TRBV5-1
CDR3aa: CASSPIVNTEAFF
CDR3nt: TGCGCCAGCAGCCCTATTGTGAACACTGAAGCTTTCTTT

j_gene: TRBJ1-2
d_gene: TRBD1
abundance: few
v_gene: TRBV6-6
CDR3aa: CASSYRDSGGYTF
CDR3nt: TGTGCCAGCAGTTACCGGGACAGTGGTGGCTACACCTTC

j_gene: TRBJ2-3
d_gene: -
abundance: -
v_gene: TRBV5-1
CDR3aa: CASSLGQGYDTQYF
CDR3nt: TGCGCCAGCAGCTTGGGGCAGGGCTACGATACGCAGTATTTT

j_gene: TRBJ2-1
d_gene: -
abundance: -
v_gene: TRBV2
CDR3aa: CASSQELLGSEQFF
CDR3nt: TGTGCCAGCAGTCAGGAGTTGCTCGGGAGCGAGCAGTTCTTC

j_gene: TRBJ2-7
d_gene: TRBD1
abundance: -
v_gene: TRBV5-5
CDR3aa: CASNHGQGAGEQYF
CDR3nt: TGTGCCAGCAACCACGGACAGGGGGCAGGGGAGCAGTACTTC

j_gene: TRBJ2-1
d_gene: TRBD2
abundance: -
v_gene: TRBV11-3
CDR3aa: CASSLAGGGRGSYNEQFF
CDR3nt: TGTGCCAGCAGCTTAGCAGGTGGCGGGAGAGGATCCTACAATGAGCAGTTCTTC

j_gene: TRBJ2-5
d_gene: TRBD1
abundance: few
v_gene: TRBV5-4
CDR3aa: CASSRTTGGSETQYF
CDR3nt: TGTGCCAGCAGCCGAACTACAGGGGGCTCGGAGACCCAGTACTTC

j_gene: TRBJ2-5
d_gene: TRBD1
abundance: -
v_gene: TRBV2
CDR3aa: CASSDAGGQETQYF
CDR3nt: TGTGCCAGCAGTGATGCAGGGGGCCAAGAGACCCAGTACTTC

j_gene: TRBJ2-6
d_gene: -
abundance: -
v_gene: TRBV5-1
CDR3aa: CASSLSGIGANVLTF
CDR3nt: TGCGCCAGCAGCTTGTCAGGGATAGGGGCCAACGTCCTGACTTTC

j_gene: TRBJ2-7
d_gene: TRBD2
abundance: -
v_gene: TRBV11-3
CDR3aa: CASSSPTSLEQYF
CDR3nt: TGTGCCAGCAGCTCGCCGACTAGCTTAGAGCAGTACTTC

j_gene: TRBJ2-2
d_gene: TRBD2
abundance: once
v_gene: TRBV24-1
CDR3aa: CATSDLSGRGTGELFF
CDR3nt: TGTGCCACCAGTGACCTTAGCGGGAGGGGGACCGGGGAGCTGTTTTTT

j_gene: TRBJ2-1
d_gene: -
abundance: -
v_gene: TRBV7-9
CDR3aa: CASSLWGEYNEQFF
CDR3nt: TGTGCCAGCAGCCTCTGGGGGGAATACAATGAGCAGTTCTTC

j_gene: TRBJ2-3
d_gene: -
abundance: -
v_gene: TRBV10-3
CDR3aa: CAIRGGGTDTQYF
CDR3nt: TGTGCCATCAGGGGGGGAGGCACAGATACGCAGTATTTT

j_gene: TRBJ2-1
d_gene: TRBD2
abundance: -
v_gene: TRBV11-2
CDR3aa: CASRSLTGGRASEQFF
CDR3nt: TGTGCCAGCAGGAGCCTGACGGGCGGGAGGGCCTCTGAGCAGTTCTTC

j_gene: TRBJ2-1
d_gene: -
abundance: -
v_gene: TRBV4-2
CDR3aa: CASSQGASRSYNEQFF
CDR3nt: TGTGCCAGCAGCCAAGGGGCTAGCCGCTCCTACAATGAGCAGTTCTTC

j_gene: TRBJ1-1
d_gene: -
abundance: -
v_gene: TRBV6-6
CDR3aa: CASNRAYGTEAFF
CDR3nt: TGTGCCAGCAACAGGGCGTATGGCACTGAAGCTTTCTTT

j_gene: TRBJ2-7
d_gene: TRBD1
abundance: -
v_gene: TRBV7-9
CDR3aa: CASSLGQGAANEQYF
CDR3nt: TGTGCCAGCAGCTTAGGGCAGGGGGCCGCGAACGAGCAGTACTTC